These 20 T cell receptor beta chains were sequenced from one sample in a study of T cells in localized non-small cell lung cancer. Clones were sequenced by immunoSEQ multiplex PCR, and TCRdb holds only the in-frame ones, with some missing. Of 50,000 to 60,000 clones listed, around nine tenths are singletons. Source: PBMCs, taken before any cancer treatment. These TCRs come from a female donor with stage II lung adenocarcinoma.

This chain links TRBV5-1 with TRBJ2-3; no clear D. Trimming stripped 7 bases from V and 0 bases from J, with 9 bases between. The CDR3 is made up of 13 amino acids. Germline V gives CDR1 SGHRS, CDR2 YFSETQ. CDR3 DNA: TGCGCCAGCGGCCACCCTAGCACAGATACGCAGTATTTT. Protein sequence: CASGHPSTDTQYF.

V gene TRBV5-1 combines with J gene TRBJ2-1; TRBD1 aligns across 8 bases. CDR3 length: 15 residues. Germline CDR1 SGHRS, CDR2 YFSETQ. J gave up 6 bases and V 2 bases, and 7 bases lay outside the gene matches. CDR3 protein: CASSFPDRAGNEQFF. The CDR3 bases are TGCGCCAGCAGCTTTCCGGACAGGGCGGGCAATGAGCAGTTCTTC.

The chain recombines TRBV11-2 with TRBJ2-7; TRBD1 agrees at 8 bases. V trimming: 3 bases; J trimming: 3 bases; junction bases outside the gene matches: 10. Per the germline V gene, CDR1 is SGHAT and CDR2 is FQNNGV. The CDR3 consists of 16 residues. CDR3 region: CASSFLQTGDVYEQYF. The CDR3 DNA sequence: TGTGCCAGCAGCTTCCTACAGACAGGGGACGTCTACGAGCAGTACTTC.

The CDR3 bases are TGTGCCAGTAGCCCGAGGGCAGGGAACTACGAGCAGTACTTC. It specifies CASSPRAGNYEQYF. This rearrangement joins TRBV19 to TRBJ2-7; D may correspond to TRBD1 or TRBD2 (5 bases each). V shed 6 bases and J shed 3 bases, with 15 bases lying between them. Germline values: CDR1 LNHDA, CDR2 SQIVND (reference sequence). This CDR3 contains 14 residues.

V usage is TRBV5-1 and J usage is TRBJ1-6, with D possibly TRBD1 on 6 matching bases. Looked up from germline, CDR1 is SGHRS and CDR2 is YFSETQ. Trimming shortened V by 1 base and J by 7 bases, and 9 bases separated the two germline ends. This CDR3 contains 14 residues. CDR3 loop: CASSLFQGNSPLHF. CDR3 nucleotide sequence: TGCGCCAGCAGCTTGTTCCAGGGGAATTCACCCCTCCACTTT.

V usage is TRBV19 and J usage is TRBJ1-4, with TRBD1 identical over 8 bases. The CDR3 spans 14 residues. The trim removed 10 bases at V and 7 bases at J, leaving 11 bases unmatched. CDR1 is LNHDA and CDR2 is SQIVND in the germline V gene (reference sequence). The CDR3 coding sequence is TGTGCCACGAAGTGGACAGGGTTGGGTGAAAAACTGTTTTTT. Amino acids: CATKWTGLGEKLFF.

This chain links TRBV10-1 with TRBJ2-3; TRBD1 aligns across 11 bases. There are 14 residues in the CDR3. Germline V gives CDR1 WNHNN, CDR2 SYGVQD (reference sequence). Germline trimming cut 6 bases from V and 6 bases from J; bases unmatched to any gene: 5. DNA for the CDR3: TGCGCCAGCAGGAGGGACAGGGGGGAGGATACGCAGTATTTT. Its translation is CASRRDRGEDTQYF.

V is TRBV6-5 and J is TRBJ1-2; 9 nucleotides match TRBD1. V trimming: 6 bases; J trimming: 8 bases; junction bases outside the gene matches: 13. CDR3 length: 15 residues. The germline V gene encodes CDR1 MNHEY and CDR2 SVGAGI. The CDR3 DNA reads TGTGCCAGCAGAGTGGACCCGGGACAGGGCTGGGGCTACACCTTC. Protein product: CASRVDPGQGWGYTF.

The CDR3 region is CASSEQGAGDGYTF. Written as DNA, the CDR3 is TGTGCCAGCAGTGAACAGGGAGCTGGCGATGGCTACACCTTC. The rearrangement uses TRBV2 and TRBJ1-2; D perhaps matches TRBD1 (5 bases). Germline V gene lookup returns CDR1 SNHLY and CDR2 FYNNEI. With 2 bases removed from V and 6 bases from J, the gap between germline ends came to 13 bases. This CDR3 has 14 residues.

Here the CDR3 reads CASSRTNSNQPQHF. The CDR3 DNA follows: TGTGCCAGCAGCCGAACAAATAGCAATCAGCCCCAGCATTTT. The rearrangement uses TRBV7-2 and TRBJ1-5; no definite D call. CDR3 size: 14 residues. The germline V gene has CDR1 SGHTA and CDR2 FQGNSA. The V and J ends lost 5 bases and 0 bases respectively, with 8 bases between them. Based on the CDR3 plus reference TRBV7-2 and TRBJ1-5, the full variable domain is GAGVSQSPSNKVTEKGKDVELRCDPISGHTALYWYRQSLGQGLEFLIYFQGNSAPDKSGLPSDRFSAERTGGSVSTLTIQRTQQEDSAVYLCASSRTNSNQPQHFGDGTRLSIL.

J is TRBJ1-4 and V is TRBV5-6, with D possibly being TRBD1 (5 bases). The germline gives CDR1 SGHDT, CDR2 YYEEEE. The CDR3 is 14 residues long. Trimming removed 4 bases at V and 8 bases at J, with 15 bases between. The CDR3: CASSKRGGEEKLFF. Written as DNA, the CDR3 is TGTGCCAGCAGCAAGCGGGGGGGAGAGGAAAAACTGTTTTTT.

The chain recombines TRBV7-9 with TRBJ2-3; 13 nucleotides match TRBD2. The CDR3 is made up of 15 amino acids. The V gene's germline CDR1 is SEHNR and CDR2 FQNEAQ (reference sequence). With V trimmed by 8 bases and J by 2 bases, 4 bases remained unmatched. CDR3 loop: CASRTSGGITDTQYF. The CDR3 DNA reads TGTGCCAGCCGGACTAGCGGGGGAATCACAGATACGCAGTATTTT. Full variable domain (missing parts from reference TRBV7-9 and TRBJ2-3): DTGVSQNPRHKITKRGQNVTFRCDPISEHNRLYWYRQTLGQGPEFLTYFQNEAQLEKSRLLSDRFSAERPKGSFSTLEIQRTEQGDSAMYLCASRTSGGITDTQYFGPGTRLTVL.

The CDR3 sequence: CSVEVGGYTF. The CDR3 DNA is TGCAGCGTTGAGGTCGGGGGCTACACCTTC. The gene calls are TRBV29-1 and TRBJ1-2; D gene uncertain. This CDR3 comprises 10 residues. Germline assignment: CDR1 SQVTM and CDR2 ANQGSEA. V lost 3 bases and J 8 bases, leaving 7 bases between the germline ends.

The V and J genes are TRBV4-1 and TRBJ2-1; 14 bases line up with TRBD2. Germline trimming cut 5 bases from V and 7 bases from J; bases unmatched to any gene: 4. This CDR3 has 15 residues. From germline, CDR1 is MGHRA and CDR2 YSYEKL. CDR3 coding DNA: TGCGCCAGCAGCTACCGGACTAGCGGGAGGAATGAGCAGTTCTTC. Its translation: CASSYRTSGRNEQFF.

The V gene is TRBV9, the J gene TRBJ1-2; TRBD1 is a possible D gene (5 bases). The CDR3 sequence is 16 residues long. V was shortened by 0 bases and J by 4 bases, with 16 bases between the two germline ends. Germline assignment: CDR1 SGDLS and CDR2 YYNGEE. Written as DNA, the CDR3 is TGTGCCAGCAGCGTAGATGGATATGGGGGATTCTATGGCTACACCTTC. Translating gives CASSVDGYGGFYGYTF.

The V call is TRBV10-1, the J call TRBJ1-1; no definite D call. From germline, CDR1 is WNHNN and CDR2 SYGVQD (reference sequence). CDR3 length: 13 amino acids. The V gene lost 7 bases and the J gene lost 0 bases, with 9 bases spanning the gap. The CDR3 spells CASKEQMNTEAFF. The CDR3 DNA reads TGCGCCAGCAAGGAACAGATGAACACTGAAGCTTTCTTT.

V and J are TRBV7-3 and TRBJ2-1; TRBD1 matches at 9 bases. The CDR3 extends over 18 amino acids. Germline-derived CDR1 and CDR2 are SGHTA and FQGTGA. V shed 5 bases and J 2 bases; nucleotides not matched to a gene: 13. Here the CDR3 reads CASSLVGQGLGAYNEQFF. The CDR3 region has the DNA TGTGCCAGCAGCCTGGTGGGACAGGGTCTTGGGGCCTACAATGAGCAGTTCTTC. The variable domain in full, completed from reference TRBV7-3 and TRBJ2-1, reads GAGVSQTPSNKVTEKGKYVELRCDPISGHTALYWYRQSLGQGPEFLIYFQGTGAADDSGLPNDRFFAVRPEGSVSTLKIQRTERGDSAVYLCASSLVGQGLGAYNEQFFGPGTRLTVL.

This clone has more than one count but fewer than ten. The chain has TRBV29-1 and TRBJ2-1; 10 bases are a match to TRBD1. Germline CDR1 SQVTM, CDR2 ANQGSEA. The ends lost 8 bases at V and 8 bases at J; junction bases unmatched: 15. The CDR3 is made up of 15 amino acids. The CDR3 DNA sequence: TGCAGCCTTGGACTGGGACAGGGGAAGGGGGATGAGCAGTTCTTC. This translates into CSLGLGQGKGDEQFF.

J is TRBJ1-2 and V is TRBV4-1; 10 bases match TRBD1. V was pared by 3 bases and J by 2 bases, with 3 bases of the junction left unmatched. Looked up from germline, CDR1 is MGHRA and CDR2 is YSYEKL. This CDR3 contains 15 residues. This CDR3 reads CASSHPGQGNYGYTF. The DNA of the CDR3 is TGCGCCAGCAGCCACCCGGGACAGGGGAACTATGGCTACACCTTC.

This chain joins TRBV28 and TRBJ1-4, with 8 bases identical to TRBD1. Per the germline V gene, CDR1 is MDHEN and CDR2 is SYDVKM. V lost 6 bases, J lost 5 bases, and 8 bases stayed unmatched. CDR3 length equals 15 residues. Written as DNA, the CDR3 is TGTGCCAGCAGCCTTCCAGGGGGCGAGAATGAAAAACTGTTTTTT. Amino acid sequence: CASSLPGGENEKLFF.